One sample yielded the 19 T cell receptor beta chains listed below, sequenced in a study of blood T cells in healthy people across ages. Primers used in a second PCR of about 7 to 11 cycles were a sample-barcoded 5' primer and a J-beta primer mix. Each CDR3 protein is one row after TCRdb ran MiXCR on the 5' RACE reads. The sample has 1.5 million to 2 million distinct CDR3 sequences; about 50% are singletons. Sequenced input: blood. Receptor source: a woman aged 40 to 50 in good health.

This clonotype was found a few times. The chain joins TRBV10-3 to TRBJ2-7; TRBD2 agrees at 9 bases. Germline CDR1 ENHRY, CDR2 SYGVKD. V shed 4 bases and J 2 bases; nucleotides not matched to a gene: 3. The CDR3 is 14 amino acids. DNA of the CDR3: TGTGCCATCAGTGCTAGCGGGGACCCCTACGAGCAGTACTTC. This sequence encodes CAISASGDPYEQYF.

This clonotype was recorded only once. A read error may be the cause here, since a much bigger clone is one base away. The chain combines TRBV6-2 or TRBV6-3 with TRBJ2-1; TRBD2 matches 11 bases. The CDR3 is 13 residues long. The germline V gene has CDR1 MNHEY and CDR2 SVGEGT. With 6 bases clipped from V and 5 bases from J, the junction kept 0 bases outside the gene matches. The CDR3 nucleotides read TGTGCCAGCAGGACTAGCGGGGACAATGAGCAGTTCTTC. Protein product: CASRTSGDNEQFF.

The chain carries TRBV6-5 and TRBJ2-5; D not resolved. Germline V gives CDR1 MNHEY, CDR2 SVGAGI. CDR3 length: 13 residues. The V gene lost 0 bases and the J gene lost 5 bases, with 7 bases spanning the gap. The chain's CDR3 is CASSYSNMETQYF. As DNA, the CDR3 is TGTGCCAGCAGTTACTCGAATATGGAGACCCAGTACTTC.

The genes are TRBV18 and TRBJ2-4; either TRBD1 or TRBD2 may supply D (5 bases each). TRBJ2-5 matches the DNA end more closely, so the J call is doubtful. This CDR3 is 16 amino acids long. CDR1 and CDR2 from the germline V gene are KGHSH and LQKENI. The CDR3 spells CASSPIDRGVRETQYF. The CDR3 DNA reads TGTGCCAGCTCACCTATTGACAGAGGGGTGCGGGAGACCCAGTACTTC.

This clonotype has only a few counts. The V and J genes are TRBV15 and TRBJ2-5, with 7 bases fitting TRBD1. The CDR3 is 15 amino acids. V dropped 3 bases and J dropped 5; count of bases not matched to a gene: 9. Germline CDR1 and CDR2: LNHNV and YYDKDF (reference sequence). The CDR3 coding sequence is TGTGCCACCAGCAGCACCCAACAGGGGTCGGAGACCCAGTACTTC. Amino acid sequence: CATSSTQQGSETQYF.

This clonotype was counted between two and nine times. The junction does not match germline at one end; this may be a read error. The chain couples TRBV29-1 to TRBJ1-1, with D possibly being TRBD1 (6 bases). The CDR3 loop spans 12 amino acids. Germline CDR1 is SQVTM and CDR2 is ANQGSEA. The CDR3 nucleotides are TGCAGCGTGGAAGGGGGTGGCACTGAAGCTTTCTTT. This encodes CSVEGGGTEAFF.

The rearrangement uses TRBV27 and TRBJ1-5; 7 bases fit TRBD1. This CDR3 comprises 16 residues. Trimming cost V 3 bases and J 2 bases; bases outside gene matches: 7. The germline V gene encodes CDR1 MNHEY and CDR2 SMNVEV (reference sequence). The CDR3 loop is CASSFYPGQGNQPQHF. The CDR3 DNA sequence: TGTGCCAGCAGTTTCTACCCCGGACAGGGCAATCAGCCCCAGCATTTT.

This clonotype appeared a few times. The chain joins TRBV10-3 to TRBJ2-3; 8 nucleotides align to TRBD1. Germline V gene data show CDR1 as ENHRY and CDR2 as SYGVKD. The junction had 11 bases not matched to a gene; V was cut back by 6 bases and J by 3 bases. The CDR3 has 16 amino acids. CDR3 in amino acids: CAIRQKRRTGTDTQYF. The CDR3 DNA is TGTGCCATCAGACAAAAACGCCGGACAGGGACAGATACGCAGTATTTT.

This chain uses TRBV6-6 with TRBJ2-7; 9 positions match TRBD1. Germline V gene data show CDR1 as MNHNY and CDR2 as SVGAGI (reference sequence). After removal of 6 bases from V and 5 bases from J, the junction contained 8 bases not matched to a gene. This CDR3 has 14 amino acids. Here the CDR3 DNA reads TGTGCCAGCAGGTACCAGGGACAGGGTGACGAGCAGTACTTC. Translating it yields CASRYQGQGDEQYF.

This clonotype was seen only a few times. The chain's CDR3 is CATAGPLLKDGYTF. CDR3 bases: TGTGCCACCGCGGGGCCCCTGTTAAAGGATGGCTACACCTTC. The chain links TRBV5-4 to TRBJ1-2, with D perhaps TRBD1 (5 bases). Germline assignment: CDR1 SGHNT and CDR2 YYREEE (reference sequence). Trimming shortened V by 9 bases and J by 6 bases, and 21 bases separated the two germline ends. The CDR3 spans 14 residues.

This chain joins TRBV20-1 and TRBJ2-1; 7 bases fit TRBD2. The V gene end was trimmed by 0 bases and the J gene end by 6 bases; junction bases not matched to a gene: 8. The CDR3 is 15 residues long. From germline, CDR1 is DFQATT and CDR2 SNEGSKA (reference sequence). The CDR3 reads CSARDSRGGSNEQFF. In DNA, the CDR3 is TGCAGTGCTAGAGATTCGCGCGGGGGAAGCAATGAGCAGTTCTTC.

CDR3 sequence (DNA): TGTGCCAGCAGTGATAGACTAGCTTCCTACAATGAGCAGTTCTTC. It specifies CASSDRLASYNEQFF. The chain has TRBV2 and TRBJ2-1; 7 nucleotides align to TRBD2. Looked up from germline, CDR1 is SNHLY and CDR2 is FYNNEI. This CDR3 has 15 residues. V lost 3 bases and J lost 1; bases outside the gene matches: 3.

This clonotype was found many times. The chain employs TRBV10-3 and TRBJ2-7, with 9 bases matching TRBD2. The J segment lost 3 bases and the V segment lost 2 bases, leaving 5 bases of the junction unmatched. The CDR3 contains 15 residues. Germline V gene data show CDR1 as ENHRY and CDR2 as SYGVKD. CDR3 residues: CAISEGSGGSYEQYF. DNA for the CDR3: TGTGCCATCAGTGAGGGTAGCGGGGGAAGCTACGAGCAGTACTTC.

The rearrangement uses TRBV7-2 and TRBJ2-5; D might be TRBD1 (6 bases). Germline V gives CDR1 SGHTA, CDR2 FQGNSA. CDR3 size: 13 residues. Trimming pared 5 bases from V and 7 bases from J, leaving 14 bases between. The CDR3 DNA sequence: TGTGCCAGCAGCGTAAAACAGGGTGGGACCCAGTACTTC. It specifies CASSVKQGGTQYF.

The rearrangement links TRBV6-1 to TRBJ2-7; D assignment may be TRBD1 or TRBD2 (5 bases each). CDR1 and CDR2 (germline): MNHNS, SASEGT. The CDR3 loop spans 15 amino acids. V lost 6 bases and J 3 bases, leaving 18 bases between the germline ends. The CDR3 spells CASRMQGVRNYEQYF. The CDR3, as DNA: TGTGCCAGCAGGATGCAGGGAGTACGAAACTACGAGCAGTACTTC.

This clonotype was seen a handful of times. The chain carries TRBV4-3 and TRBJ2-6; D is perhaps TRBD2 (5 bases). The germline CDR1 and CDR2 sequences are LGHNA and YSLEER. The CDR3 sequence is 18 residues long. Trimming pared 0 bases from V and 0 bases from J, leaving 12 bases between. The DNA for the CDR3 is TGCGCCAGCAGCCAAGATCCATCGGGGAGCTCTGGGGCCAACGTCCTGACTTTC. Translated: CASSQDPSGSSGANVLTF.

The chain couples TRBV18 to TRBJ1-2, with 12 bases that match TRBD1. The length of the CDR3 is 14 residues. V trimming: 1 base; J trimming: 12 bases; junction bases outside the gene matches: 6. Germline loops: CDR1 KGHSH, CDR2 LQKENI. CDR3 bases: TGTGCCAGCTCACCACTTGGGACAGGGGGCATGAACACCTTC. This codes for CASSPLGTGGMNTF. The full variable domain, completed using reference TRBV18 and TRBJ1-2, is NAGVMQNPRHLVRRRGQEARLRCSPMKGHSHVYWYRQLPEEGLKFMVYLQKENIIDESGMPKERFSAEFPKEGPSILRIQQVVRGDSAAYFCASSPLGTGGMNTFGSGTRLTVV.

The CDR3 here is CAISEANWGKEQYF. The CDR3 DNA sequence: TGTGCCATCAGTGAGGCGAATTGGGGCAAGGAGCAGTACTTC. This chain links TRBV10-3 with TRBJ2-7; perhaps TRBD1 as D (5 bases). V was pared by 2 bases and J by 7 bases, with 15 bases between. The CDR3 loop spans 14 amino acids. CDR1 ENHRY and CDR2 SYGVKD come from the germline V gene.

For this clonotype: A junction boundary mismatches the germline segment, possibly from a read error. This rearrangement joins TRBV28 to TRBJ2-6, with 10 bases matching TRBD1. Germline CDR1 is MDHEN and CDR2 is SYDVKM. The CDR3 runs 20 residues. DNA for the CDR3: TGTGCCGGCAGTACGCACCTCTCCGGGACAGGGGCCTCTGGGGCCAACGTCCTGACTTTC. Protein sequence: CAGSTHLSGTGASGANVLTF.